The 2 T cell receptor beta chains in this list originate from one sample, sequenced in a study of beta chain features in type 1 diabetes. All of the isolated RNA was reverse transcribed, so expressed TCRB transcripts were sequenced. The protocol was immunoSEQ multiplex PCR, while the TCRdb copy is restricted to in-frame clones and leaves out a portion. The sample lists some 900,000 clones, 17% seen once, with 0.02% to 0.025% in the top ten. The sample consisted of naive CD4+ T cells from blood. Source of these receptors: a young woman in good health.

This rearrangement joins TRBV28 to TRBJ2-7, with TRBD1 as a possible D gene (6 bases). CDR1 is MDHEN and CDR2 is SYDVKM in the germline V gene. V lost 6 bases, J lost 3 bases, and 12 bases lay in between. This CDR3 comprises 13 residues. In DNA, the CDR3 is TGTGCCAGCAGCCAGGGGAGCCTCTACGAGCAGTACTTC. Protein sequence: CASSQGSLYEQYF.

The chain carries TRBV27 and TRBJ1-1; D is unclear. There are 15 residues in the CDR3. With 1 base removed from V and 0 bases from J, the gap between germline ends came to 9 bases. The germline V gene encodes CDR1 MNHEY and CDR2 SMNVEV (reference sequence). Here the CDR3 reads CASSLFGRLNTEAFF. CDR3 DNA sequence: TGTGCCAGCAGTTTATTCGGCAGGTTGAACACTGAAGCTTTCTTT.